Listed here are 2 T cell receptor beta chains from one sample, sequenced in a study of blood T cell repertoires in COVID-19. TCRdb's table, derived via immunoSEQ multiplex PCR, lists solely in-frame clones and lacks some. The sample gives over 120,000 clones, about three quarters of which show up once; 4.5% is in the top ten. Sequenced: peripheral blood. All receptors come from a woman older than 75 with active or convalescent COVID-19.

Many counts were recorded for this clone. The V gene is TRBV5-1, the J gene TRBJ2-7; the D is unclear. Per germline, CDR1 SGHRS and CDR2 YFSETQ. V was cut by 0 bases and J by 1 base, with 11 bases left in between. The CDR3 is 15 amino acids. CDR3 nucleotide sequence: TGCGCCAGCAGCTTGGCCCCGGGTCCGTCCTACGAGCAGTACTTC. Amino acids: CASSLAPGPSYEQYF. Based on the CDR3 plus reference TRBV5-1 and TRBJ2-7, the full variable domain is KAGVTQTPRYLIKTRGQQVTLSCSPISGHRSVSWYQQTPGQGLQFLFEYFSETQRNKGNFPGRFSGRQFSNSRSEMNVSTLELGDSALYLCASSLAPGPSYEQYFGPGTRLTVT.

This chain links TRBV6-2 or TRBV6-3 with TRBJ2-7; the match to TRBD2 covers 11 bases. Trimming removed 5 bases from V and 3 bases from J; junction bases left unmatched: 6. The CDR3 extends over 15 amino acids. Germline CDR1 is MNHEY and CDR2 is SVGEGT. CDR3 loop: CASSPLAGVIYEQYF. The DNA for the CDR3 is TGTGCCAGCAGTCCACTAGCGGGGGTGATCTACGAGCAGTACTTC.